The 14 T cell receptor beta chains in this list originate from one sample, sequenced in a study of T cells after yellow fever vaccination (dated by TCRdb to about 2019). The treatment or condition label here, explained by the study, means: live attenuated yellow fever vaccine strain. To prepare the library, 5' RACE was applied. Data came from an Illumina HiSeq 2500. The raw public reads went through TCRdb reprocessing: fastp at Q25, MiXCR clone calling, in-frame beta chains kept. Under each unique CDR3 protein, matching rows form one entry showing the most common genes and DNA. The sample has 150,000 or so distinct CDR3 sequences on record, under 8% of them singletons. Of the sample, 0.5% to 0.65% is held by the ten largest clones. The sequenced sample was CD4+ T cells sorted from PBMCs, obtained 10 days after the yellow fever booster vaccination. Every receptor here comes from a man younger than 40 who received the YFV17D yellow fever vaccine.

This chain joins TRBV18 and TRBJ1-1, with TRBD1 matching over 12 bases. Germline V gene sequence: CDR1 KGHSH, CDR2 LQKENI. J lost 5 bases, V lost 6 bases, and 7 bases had no gene match. The CDR3 has 15 residues. This CDR3 reads CASSGTGGADTEAFF. The DNA of the CDR3 is TGTGCCAGCTCCGGGACAGGGGGCGCGGATACTGAAGCTTTCTTT.

The rearrangement links TRBV19 to TRBJ2-5, with a possible D match to TRBD2 (5 bases). The V end was cut by 9 bases, the J end by 4 bases, with 9 bases between. CDR3 length: 11 amino acids. Germline-derived CDR1 and CDR2 are LNHDA and SQIVND (reference sequence). The CDR3 reads CASGEPETQYF. In DNA form, the CDR3 reads TGTGCCAGCGGGGAGCCAGAGACCCAGTACTTC.

This clonotype was seen ten or more times. The chain uses TRBV5-1 and TRBJ2-1, with 8 bases aligning to TRBD2. V gave up 4 bases and J gave up 6 bases; unmatched junction bases: 6. Germline CDR1 reads SGHRS; CDR2 reads YFSETQ. CDR3 length: 14 residues. The CDR3 DNA follows: TGCGCCAGCAGCCCCGGACTAGCCTCCAATGAGCAGTTCTTC. Its protein product is CASSPGLASNEQFF. Full variable domain (missing parts from reference TRBV5-1 and TRBJ2-1): KAGVTQTPRYLIKTRGQQVTLSCSPISGHRSVSWYQQTPGQGLQFLFEYFSETQRNKGNFPGRFSGRQFSNSRSEMNVSTLELGDSALYLCASSPGLASNEQFFGPGTRLTVL.

This clonotype appeared many times. V usage is TRBV9 and J usage is TRBJ2-1; 8 bases align to TRBD1. The CDR3 is 14 residues long. Germline values: CDR1 SGDLS, CDR2 YYNGEE. V shed 4 bases, J shed 6 bases, and the junction held 6 bases outside the gene matches. This CDR3 is CASSWDRMVNEQFF. CDR3 DNA sequence: TGTGCCAGCAGCTGGGACAGGATGGTCAATGAGCAGTTCTTC.

In this sample, this clonotype turned up a few times. The CDR3 DNA reads as TGTGCCAGCAGCAGACCGGGTTGGGCGATAACCTACGAGCAGTACTTC. Protein: CASSRPGWAITYEQYF. This chain uses TRBV7-2 with TRBJ2-7; D uncertain. Between the trimmed V and J ends, which lost 5 bases and 2 bases, there was a span of 19 bases. This CDR3 is built from 16 residues. Germline V gene lookup returns CDR1 SGHTA and CDR2 FQGNSA.

This clonotype was recorded at least ten times. This chain connects TRBV7-8 to TRBJ2-7; TRBD2 matches at 13 bases. The V gene end was trimmed by 5 bases and the J gene end by 4 bases; junction bases not matched to a gene: 5. This CDR3 has 15 residues. Per the germline V gene, CDR1 is SGHVS and CDR2 is FQNEAQ. CDR3 sequence: CASSPGLAGVYEQYF. Here the CDR3 DNA reads TGTGCCAGCAGCCCAGGACTAGCGGGAGTTTACGAGCAGTACTTC. The full variable domain, with the rest looked up from reference TRBV7-8 and TRBJ2-7, is GAGVSQSPRYKVAKRGQDVALRCDPISGHVSLFWYQQALGQGPEFLTYFQNEAQLDKSGLPSDRFFAERPEGSVSTLKIQRTQQEDSAVYLCASSPGLAGVYEQYFGPGTRLTVT.

This clonotype came up many times. This chain connects TRBV10-3 to TRBJ2-7; the D is unclear. With 6 bases removed from V and 7 bases from J, the gap between germline ends came to 10 bases. Germline lookup yields CDR1 ENHRY and CDR2 SYGVKD. The CDR3 is 11 amino acids. CDR3 sequence (DNA): TGTGCCATCAGGAGGTCGGAGGAGCAGTACTTC. The encoded protein is CAIRRSEEQYF.

This clonotype came up many times. The V gene is TRBV5-1, the J gene TRBJ2-1, with 8 positions matching TRBD2. J was trimmed by 8 bases and V by 4 bases; bases with no gene match: 8. Germline loops: CDR1 SGHRS, CDR2 YFSETQ. The CDR3 consists of 14 residues. CDR3 sequence (DNA): TGCGCCAGCAGCAATCGGGAGGGCCCGGATGAGCAGTTCTTC. Translated, it gives CASSNREGPDEQFF.

This chain uses TRBV7-2 with TRBJ1-5; 10 positions match TRBD1. In germline, CDR1 is SGHTA, CDR2 FQGNSA. This CDR3 is 15 amino acids long. V was clipped by 2 bases and J by 5 bases; unmatched bases: 3. The CDR3 reads CASSLFGTGDQPQHF. In DNA form, the CDR3 reads TGTGCCAGCAGCTTATTCGGGACAGGGGATCAGCCCCAGCATTTT.

The rearrangement joins TRBV6-1 to TRBJ1-2; no firm D call. Trimming cost V 3 bases and J 7 bases, with 9 bases left between them. Germline V gene data show CDR1 as MNHNS and CDR2 as SASEGT. The CDR3 runs to 12 residues. In DNA form, the CDR3 reads TGTGCCAGCAGTGAGGAGTGGGGTGGCTACACCTTC. Protein: CASSEEWGGYTF.

This clonotype was seen many times. DNA of the CDR3: TGTGCCAGCAGTCCCACGGGACGGAGGTACGAGCAGTACTTC. Amino acid sequence: CASSPTGRRYEQYF. The chain has TRBV12-3 or TRBV12-4 and TRBJ2-7; D is perhaps TRBD1 or TRBD2 (5 bases each). The CDR3 length is 14 residues. The ends were cut back, 5 bases at V and 4 bases at J, with 15 bases in the middle.

This clonotype was picked up a small number of times. This chain joins TRBV25-1 and TRBJ2-3; the D gene is possibly TRBD2 (6 bases). The CDR3 sequence is 14 residues long. V was clipped by 6 bases and J by 3 bases, with 13 bases between them. Germline CDR1 is MGHDK and CDR2 is SYGVNS. The CDR3 region has the DNA TGTGCCAGCAGCCCGATGGGGGGAACAGATACGCAGTATTTT. Protein product: CASSPMGGTDTQYF.

This clonotype appeared many times. V usage is TRBV6-1 and J usage is TRBJ2-1; possibly TRBD2 for D (6 bases). Per germline, CDR1 MNHNS and CDR2 SASEGT. Trimming removed 6 bases from V and 4 bases from J, with 19 bases in between. There are 16 residues in the CDR3. CDR3 sequence (DNA): TGTGCCAGCAGCCGGCTCGCCGGGGGACTTTACAATGAGCAGTTCTTC. This sequence encodes CASSRLAGGLYNEQFF.

This clonotype has at least ten counts. This chain uses TRBV9 with TRBJ1-1; unclear D gene. This CDR3 has 14 amino acids. Germline V lookup: CDR1 SGDLS, CDR2 YYNGEE. The V and J ends lost 0 bases and 1 base respectively, with 7 bases between them. The chain's CDR3 is CASSVVVTNTEAFF. DNA for the CDR3: TGTGCCAGCAGCGTAGTTGTTACGAACACTGAAGCTTTCTTT. Variable domain in full (rest from reference TRBV9 and TRBJ1-1): DSGVTQTPKHLITATGQRVTLRCSPRSGDLSVYWYQQSLDQGLQFLIQYYNGEERAKGNILERFSAQQFPDLHSELNLSSLELGDSALYFCASSVVVTNTEAFFGQGTRLTVV.